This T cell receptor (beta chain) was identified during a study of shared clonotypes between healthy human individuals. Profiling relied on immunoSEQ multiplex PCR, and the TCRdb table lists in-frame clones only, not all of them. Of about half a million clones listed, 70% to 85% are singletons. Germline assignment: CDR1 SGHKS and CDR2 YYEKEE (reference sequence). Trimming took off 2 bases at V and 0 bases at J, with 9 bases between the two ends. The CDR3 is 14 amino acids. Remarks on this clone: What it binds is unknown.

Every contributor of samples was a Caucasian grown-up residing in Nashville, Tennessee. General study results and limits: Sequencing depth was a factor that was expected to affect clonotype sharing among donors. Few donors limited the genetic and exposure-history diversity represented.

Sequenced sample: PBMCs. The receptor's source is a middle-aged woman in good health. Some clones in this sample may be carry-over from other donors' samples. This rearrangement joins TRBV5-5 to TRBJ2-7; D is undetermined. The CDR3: CASSFREFSYEQYF. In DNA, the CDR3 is TGTGCCAGCAGCTTTCGAGAGTTCTCCTACGAGCAGTACTTC.